This T cell receptor beta chain stems from a study of blood T cell repertoires in COVID-19. Sequencing was performed with immunoSEQ multiplex PCR; in TCRdb, only in-frame clones are kept and a portion is missing. The data show 62,000 or so clones, around 80% seen once. The trim removed 4 bases at V and 10 bases at J, leaving 10 bases unmatched. This CDR3 comprises 15 residues. The germline V gene has CDR1 SNHLY and CDR2 FYNNEI. The clonotype comes from a man aged 55 to 70 with COVID-19, enrolled during active disease. Sequenced: peripheral blood. The chain carries TRBV2 and TRBJ1-6; TRBD1 matches at 7 bases. CDR3 residues: CASSVRGTDSSPLHF. Here the CDR3 DNA reads TGTGCCAGCAGTGTGCGCGGGACAGACTCCTCACCCCTCCACTTT.